These 10 T cell receptor beta chains were sequenced from one sample in a study of cytomegalovirus exposure and HLA in healthy donors. With 60 Vbeta and 13 Jbeta primers, the PCR was carried out. Clones were sequenced by immunoSEQ multiplex PCR, and TCRdb holds only the in-frame ones, with some missing. Of some 120,000 clones in the sample, about 76% were seen once. The sample taken for sequencing was PBMCs. The receptors originated from a woman in her 30s in good health and CMV-seronegative.

V is TRBV9 and J is TRBJ2-6; 9 positions agree with TRBD1. V gave up 4 bases and J gave up 10 bases; unmatched junction bases: 3. The germline CDR1 and CDR2 sequences are SGDLS and YYNGEE. The length of the CDR3 is 13 residues. CDR3 region: CASSYGTGNVLTF. DNA for the CDR3: TGTGCCAGCAGCTACGGGACAGGGAACGTCCTGACTTTC.

The table lists this clone with a count of one. The rearrangement links TRBV5-1 to TRBJ1-4; 7 nucleotides align to TRBD1. Losses at the gene ends were 0 bases for V and 8 bases for J; bases not matched to a gene: 7. This CDR3 is 15 amino acids long. Germline V gene lookup returns CDR1 SGHRS and CDR2 YFSETQ. The CDR3 loop reads CASSLATGSGEKLFF. Written as DNA, the CDR3 is TGCGCCAGCAGCTTGGCGACAGGGTCTGGGGAAAAACTGTTTTTT.

V is TRBV28 and J is TRBJ1-4; D might be TRBD1 (6 bases). This CDR3 comprises 12 residues. Trimming took off 7 bases at V and 7 bases at J, with 10 bases between the two ends. Germline assignment: CDR1 MDHEN and CDR2 SYDVKM. The DNA for the CDR3 is TGTGCCAGCATTAAACAGGGTGAAAAACTGTTTTTT. It translates to CASIKQGEKLFF. The variable domain in full, with the rest retrieved from reference TRBV28 and TRBJ1-4, is DVKVTQSSRYLVKRTGEKVFLECVQDMDHENMFWYRQDPGLGLRLIYFSYDVKMKEKGDIPEGYSVSREKKERFSLILESASTNQTSMYLCASIKQGEKLFFGSGTQLSVL.

This clone showed up just a few times. This chain joins TRBV6-5 and TRBJ1-2; possible D gene TRBD1, 6 bases. The CDR3 spans 11 residues. V was clipped by 7 bases and J by 8 bases, with 11 bases between them. Germline loops: CDR1 MNHEY, CDR2 SVGAGI. The CDR3 nucleotides read TGTGCCAGCACCGGGGGGCTAGGCTACACCTTC. Protein sequence: CASTGGLGYTF.

The J gene is TRBJ2-1, the V gene TRBV2; D ambiguous. V lost 4 bases to trimming and J lost 10 bases, with 5 bases between them. The CDR3 spans 10 residues. Germline CDR1 SNHLY, CDR2 FYNNEI. CDR3: CASSVQEQFF. Written as DNA, the CDR3 is TGTGCCAGCAGTGTCCAGGAGCAGTTCTTC.

This clone was seen just once. V is TRBV28 and J is TRBJ1-3; a possible D gene is TRBD1 (6 bases). This CDR3 contains 17 residues. V lost 6 bases and J lost 2, with 20 bases in between. Germline CDR1 reads MDHEN; CDR2 reads SYDVKM. In DNA, the CDR3 is TGTGCCAGCAGCCGCCCCACGTACAGGGAACCTGGAAACACCATATATTTT. Residues: CASSRPTYREPGNTIYF.

This chain links TRBV27 with TRBJ2-2; D uncertain. CDR3 length: 13 amino acids. The V end lost 3 bases, the J end lost 5 bases, and 7 bases lay between the germline ends. The germline V gene has CDR1 MNHEY and CDR2 SMNVEV (reference sequence). The CDR3 DNA sequence: TGTGCCAGCAGTTTCCTCGTAACCGGGGAGCTGTTTTTT. The encoded protein is CASSFLVTGELFF.

In this sample, this clone turned up a few times. The chain employs TRBV5-1 and TRBJ1-4; tentative D call: TRBD1 (6 bases). This CDR3 spans 15 amino acids. The germline CDR1 and CDR2 sequences are SGHRS and YFSETQ. Deletions cut 4 bases from V and 4 bases from J, with 14 bases between. Written as DNA, the CDR3 is TGCGCCAGCAGCGGGAAGGACAGCCTTAATGAAAAACTGTTTTTT. Translation: CASSGKDSLNEKLFF.

The chain links TRBV19 to TRBJ2-5; D gene ambiguous. The DNA end lines up better with TRBJ2-7; the J call may be wrong. Germline CDR1 and CDR2: LNHDA and SQIVND (reference sequence). This CDR3 is built from 10 residues. CDR3 residues: CASRTNEQYF. For the CDR3, the DNA is TGTGCCAGTAGGACAAACGAGCAGTACTTC.

The chain joins TRBV7-8 to TRBJ1-2, with unresolved D. Germline-derived CDR1 and CDR2 are SGHVS and FQNEAQ. Between the trimmed V and J ends, which lost 5 bases and 7 bases, there was a span of 8 bases. This CDR3 region has 11 residues. The DNA for the CDR3 is TGTGCCAGCAGCCGCGGGCTTGGCTACACCTTC. This gives the protein CASSRGLGYTF.